The sequence of this T cell receptor beta chain was determined in a study of T cell repertoires in cytomegalovirus infection. Overall study context: Public TCR beta signatures were indicative of both CMV infection and a matching HLA type.

This CDR3 comprises 15 residues. Germline values: CDR1 MNHNS, CDR2 SASEGT. V lost 8 bases, J lost 3 bases, and 14 bases lay in between. Via MiXCR, TCRdb re-called the reads, giving one row per CDR3 protein. The table includes about 830,000 distinct CDR3 sequences, over 25% detected once. The sample holds a few counts of this clonotype. What it binds is unknown. Broader study findings: Adding up the frequency of public TCR beta families identified people who carried CMV plus the relevant HLA. The ex vivo response showed dominance by HLA-C-restricted CMV-specific TCR beta clonotypes.

The sequencing here drew on cultured CD8+ T cells from PBMCs, taken from culture after CMV antigen stimulation. The TCR comes from a human donor in good health (CMV status not recorded). Some clones in this sample may be carry-over from other donors' samples. The chain joins TRBV6-1 to TRBJ1-6; perhaps TRBD1 as D (5 bases). CDR3 protein: CASCARVDYNSPLHF. The DNA for the CDR3 is TGTGCCAGCTGTGCCAGGGTGGACTATAATTCACCCCTCCACTTT.